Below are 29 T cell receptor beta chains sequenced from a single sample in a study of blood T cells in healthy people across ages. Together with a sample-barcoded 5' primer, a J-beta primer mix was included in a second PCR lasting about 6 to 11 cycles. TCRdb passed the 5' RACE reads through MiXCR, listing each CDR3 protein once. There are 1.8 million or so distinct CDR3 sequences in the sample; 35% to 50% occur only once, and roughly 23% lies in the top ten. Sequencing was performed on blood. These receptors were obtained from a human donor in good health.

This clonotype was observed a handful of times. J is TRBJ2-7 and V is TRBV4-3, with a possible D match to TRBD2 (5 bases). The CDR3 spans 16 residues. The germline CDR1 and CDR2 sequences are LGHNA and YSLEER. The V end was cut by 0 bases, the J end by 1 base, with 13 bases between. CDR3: CASSQEPTPGSYEQYF. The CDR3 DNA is TGCGCCAGCAGCCAAGAACCCACGCCGGGGTCCTACGAGCAGTACTTC.

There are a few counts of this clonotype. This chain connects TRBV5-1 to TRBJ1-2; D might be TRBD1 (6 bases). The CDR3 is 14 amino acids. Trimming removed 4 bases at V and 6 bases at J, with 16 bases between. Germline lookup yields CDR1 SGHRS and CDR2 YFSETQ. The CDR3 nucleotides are TGCGCCAGCAGCCTGCGGCGGGGGCATGATGGCTACACCTTC. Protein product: CASSLRRGHDGYTF. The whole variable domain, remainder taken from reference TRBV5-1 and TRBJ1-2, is KAGVTQTPRYLIKTRGQQVTLSCSPISGHRSVSWYQQTPGQGLQFLFEYFSETQRNKGNFPGRFSGRQFSNSRSEMNVSTLELGDSALYLCASSLRRGHDGYTFGSGTRLTVV.

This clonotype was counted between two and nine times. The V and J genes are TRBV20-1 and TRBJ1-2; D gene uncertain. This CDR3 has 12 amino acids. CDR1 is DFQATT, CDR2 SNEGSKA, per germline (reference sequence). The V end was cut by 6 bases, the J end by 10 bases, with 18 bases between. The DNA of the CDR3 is TGCAGTGCAACCCAAGAGGGTATTGACTACACCTTC. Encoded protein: CSATQEGIDYTF.

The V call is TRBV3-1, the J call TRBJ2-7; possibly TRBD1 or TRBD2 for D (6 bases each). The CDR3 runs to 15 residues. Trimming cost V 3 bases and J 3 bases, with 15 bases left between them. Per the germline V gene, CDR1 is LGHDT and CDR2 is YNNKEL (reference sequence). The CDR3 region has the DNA TGTGCCAGCAGCCACAGGACCGGGGGCCGCTACGAGCAGTACTTC. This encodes CASSHRTGGRYEQYF.

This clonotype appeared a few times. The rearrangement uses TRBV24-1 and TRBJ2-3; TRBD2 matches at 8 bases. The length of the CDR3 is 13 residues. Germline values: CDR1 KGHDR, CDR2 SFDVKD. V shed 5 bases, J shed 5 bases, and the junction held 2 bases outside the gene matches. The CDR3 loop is CATSASGLDTQYF. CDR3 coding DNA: TGTGCCACCAGTGCTAGCGGGTTAGATACGCAGTATTTT.

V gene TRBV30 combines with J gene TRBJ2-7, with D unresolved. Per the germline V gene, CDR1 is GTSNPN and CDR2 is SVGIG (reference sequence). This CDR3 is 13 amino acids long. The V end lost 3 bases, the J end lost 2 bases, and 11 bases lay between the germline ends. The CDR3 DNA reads TGTGCCTGGAGCGCCGGTGGCCCCTACGAGCAGTACTTC. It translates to CAWSAGGPYEQYF. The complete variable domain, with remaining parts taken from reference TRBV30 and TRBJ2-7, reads SQTIHQWPATLVQPVGSPLSLECTVEGTSNPNLYWYRQAAGRGLQLLFYSVGIGQISSEVPQNLSASRPQDRQFILSSKKLLLSDSGFYLCAWSAGGPYEQYFGPGTRLTVT.

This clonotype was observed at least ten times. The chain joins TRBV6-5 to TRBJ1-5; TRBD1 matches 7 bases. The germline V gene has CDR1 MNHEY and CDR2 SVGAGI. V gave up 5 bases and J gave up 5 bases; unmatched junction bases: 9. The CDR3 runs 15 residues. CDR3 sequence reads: CASSPHTGEYQPQHF. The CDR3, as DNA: TGTGCCAGCAGTCCGCATACAGGGGAATATCAGCCCCAGCATTTT.

CDR3 bases: TGTGCCAGCAGCCAAGGAGTTAACTTGAACACTGAAGCTTTCTTT. This codes for CASSQGVNLNTEAFF. The chain couples TRBV3-1 to TRBJ1-1, with D uncertain. CDR1 is LGHDT, CDR2 YNNKEL, per germline (reference sequence). The CDR3 consists of 15 residues. Trimming removed 1 base at V and 0 bases at J, with 9 bases between. The full variable domain, with the rest looked up from reference TRBV3-1 and TRBJ1-1, is DTAVSQTPKYLVTQMGNDKSIKCEQNLGHDTMYWYKQDSKKFLKIMFSYNNKELIINETVPNRFSPKSPDKAHLNLHINSLELGDSAVYFCASSQGVNLNTEAFFGQGTRLTVV.

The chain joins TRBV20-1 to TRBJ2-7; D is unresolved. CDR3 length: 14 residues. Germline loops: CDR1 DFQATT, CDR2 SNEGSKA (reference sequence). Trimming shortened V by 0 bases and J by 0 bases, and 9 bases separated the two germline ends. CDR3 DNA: TGCAGTGCTAGAGATACATTGATCTCCTACGAGCAGTACTTC. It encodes CSARDTLISYEQYF.

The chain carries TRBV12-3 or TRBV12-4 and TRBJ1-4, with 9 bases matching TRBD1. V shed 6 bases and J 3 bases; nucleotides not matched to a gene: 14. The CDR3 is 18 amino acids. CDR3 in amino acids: CASSSPGTGSPANEKLFF. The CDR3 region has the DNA TGTGCCAGCAGCAGTCCAGGGACAGGGAGCCCGGCTAATGAAAAACTGTTTTTT.

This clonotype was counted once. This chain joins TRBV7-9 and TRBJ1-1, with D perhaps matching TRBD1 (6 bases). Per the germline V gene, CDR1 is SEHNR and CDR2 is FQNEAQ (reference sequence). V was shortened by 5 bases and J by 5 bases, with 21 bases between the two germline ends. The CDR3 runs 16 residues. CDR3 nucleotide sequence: TGTGCCAGCAGCCCACCTTATGGGGGCGCGAGGACTGAAGCTTTCTTT. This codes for CASSPPYGGARTEAFF.

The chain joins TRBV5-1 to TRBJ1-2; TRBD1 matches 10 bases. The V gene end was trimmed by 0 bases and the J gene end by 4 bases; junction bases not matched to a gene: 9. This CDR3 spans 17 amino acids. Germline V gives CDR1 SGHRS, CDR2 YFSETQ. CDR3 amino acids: CASSLGQGARWIYGYTF. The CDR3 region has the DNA TGCGCCAGCAGCTTGGGACAGGGGGCGCGTTGGATCTATGGCTACACCTTC.

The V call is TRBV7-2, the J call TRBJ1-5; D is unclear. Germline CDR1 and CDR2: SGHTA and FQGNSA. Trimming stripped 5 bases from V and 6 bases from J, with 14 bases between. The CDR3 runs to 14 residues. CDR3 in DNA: TGTGCCAGCAGCCCCGGAGGGCCCGGTCAGCCCCAGCATTTT. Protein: CASSPGGPGQPQHF. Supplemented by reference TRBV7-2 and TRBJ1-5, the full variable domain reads GAGVSQSPSNKVTEKGKDVELRCDPISGHTALYWYRQSLGQGLEFLIYFQGNSAPDKSGLPSDRFSAERTGGSVSTLTIQRTQQEDSAVYLCASSPGGPGQPQHFGDGTRLSIL.

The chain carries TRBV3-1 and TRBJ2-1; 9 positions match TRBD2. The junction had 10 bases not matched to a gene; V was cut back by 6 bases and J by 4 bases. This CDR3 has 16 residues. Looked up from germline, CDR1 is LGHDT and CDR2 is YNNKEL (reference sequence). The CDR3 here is CASSPFASGVYNEQFF. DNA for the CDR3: TGTGCCAGCAGTCCCTTCGCTAGCGGGGTATACAATGAGCAGTTCTTC.

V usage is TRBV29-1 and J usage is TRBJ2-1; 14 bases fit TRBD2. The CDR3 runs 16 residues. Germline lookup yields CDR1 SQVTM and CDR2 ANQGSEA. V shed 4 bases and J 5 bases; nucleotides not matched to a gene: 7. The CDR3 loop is CSVVGTSGGPHNEQFF. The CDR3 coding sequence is TGCAGCGTTGTCGGGACTAGCGGGGGACCTCACAATGAGCAGTTCTTC.

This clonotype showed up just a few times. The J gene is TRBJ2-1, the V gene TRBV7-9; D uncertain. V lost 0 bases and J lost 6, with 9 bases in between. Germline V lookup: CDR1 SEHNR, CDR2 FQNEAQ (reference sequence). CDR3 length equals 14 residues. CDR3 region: CASSLAEVRNEQFF. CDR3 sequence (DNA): TGTGCCAGCAGCTTAGCAGAGGTTCGCAATGAGCAGTTCTTC.

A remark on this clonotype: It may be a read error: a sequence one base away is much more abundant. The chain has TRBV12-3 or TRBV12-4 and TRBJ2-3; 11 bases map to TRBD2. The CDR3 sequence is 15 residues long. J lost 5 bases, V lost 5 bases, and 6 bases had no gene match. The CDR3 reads CASSPSGGTRDTQYF. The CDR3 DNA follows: TGTGCCAGCAGTCCTAGCGGGGGGACTAGAGATACGCAGTATTTT.

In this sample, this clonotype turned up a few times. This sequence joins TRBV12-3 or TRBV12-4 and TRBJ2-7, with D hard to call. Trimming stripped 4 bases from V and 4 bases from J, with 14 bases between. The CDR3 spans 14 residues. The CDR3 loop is CASSYSMQEYEQYF. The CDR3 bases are TGTGCCAGCAGTTACTCAATGCAGGAATACGAGCAGTACTTC.

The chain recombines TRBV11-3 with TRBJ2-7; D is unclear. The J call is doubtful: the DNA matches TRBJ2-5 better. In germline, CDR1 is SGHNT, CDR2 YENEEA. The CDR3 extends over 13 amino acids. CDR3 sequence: CASSYFVGETQYF. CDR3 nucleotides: TGTGCCAGCAGCTATTTCGTCGGGGAGACCCAGTACTTC.

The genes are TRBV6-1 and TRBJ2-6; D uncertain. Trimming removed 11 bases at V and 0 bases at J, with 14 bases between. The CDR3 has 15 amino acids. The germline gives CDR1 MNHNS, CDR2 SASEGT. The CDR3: CAVRVVPSGANVLTF. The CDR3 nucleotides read TGTGCCGTACGAGTGGTACCCTCTGGGGCCAACGTCCTGACTTTC.

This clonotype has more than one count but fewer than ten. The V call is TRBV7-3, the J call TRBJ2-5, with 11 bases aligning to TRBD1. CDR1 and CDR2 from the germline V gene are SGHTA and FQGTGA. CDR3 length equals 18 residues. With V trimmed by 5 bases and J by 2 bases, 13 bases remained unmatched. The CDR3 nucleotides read TGTGCCAGCAGCACCTCCGGGACAGGGGGGAAAGGACAAGAGACCCAGTACTTC. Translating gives CASSTSGTGGKGQETQYF.

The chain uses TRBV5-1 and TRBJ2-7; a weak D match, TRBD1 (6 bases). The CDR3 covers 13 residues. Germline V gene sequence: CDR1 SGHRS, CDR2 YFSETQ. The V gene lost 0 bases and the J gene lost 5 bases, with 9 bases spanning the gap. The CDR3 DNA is TGCGCCAGCAGCTTGGACGCAGGGGACGAGCAGTACTTC. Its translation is CASSLDAGDEQYF.

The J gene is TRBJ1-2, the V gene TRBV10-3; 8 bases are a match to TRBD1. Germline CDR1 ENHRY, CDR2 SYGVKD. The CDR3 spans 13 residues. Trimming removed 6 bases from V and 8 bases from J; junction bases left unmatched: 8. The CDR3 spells CAISTGQVAGYTF. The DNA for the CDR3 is TGTGCCATCAGCACGGGACAGGTGGCCGGCTACACCTTC.

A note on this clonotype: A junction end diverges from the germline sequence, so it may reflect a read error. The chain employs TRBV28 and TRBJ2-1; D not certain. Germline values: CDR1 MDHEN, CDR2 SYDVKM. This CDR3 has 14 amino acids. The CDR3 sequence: CASSPPSDGVEQVF. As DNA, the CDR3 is TGTGCCAGCAGTCCCCCGTCCGATGGGGTTGAGCAGGTCTTC.

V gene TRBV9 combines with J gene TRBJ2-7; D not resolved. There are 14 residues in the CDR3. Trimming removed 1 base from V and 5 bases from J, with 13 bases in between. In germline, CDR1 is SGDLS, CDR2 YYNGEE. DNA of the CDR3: TGTGCCAGCAGCGTAAGGAGCGATGACCACGAGCAGTACTTC. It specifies CASSVRSDDHEQYF. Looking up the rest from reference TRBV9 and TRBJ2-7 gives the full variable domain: DSGVTQTPKHLITATGQRVTLRCSPRSGDLSVYWYQQSLDQGLQFLIQYYNGEERAKGNILERFSAQQFPDLHSELNLSSLELGDSALYFCASSVRSDDHEQYFGPGTRLTVT.

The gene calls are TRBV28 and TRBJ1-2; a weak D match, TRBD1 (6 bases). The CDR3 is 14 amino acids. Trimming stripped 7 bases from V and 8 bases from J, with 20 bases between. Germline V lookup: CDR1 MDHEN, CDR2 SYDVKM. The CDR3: CASTSEGGLEGYTF. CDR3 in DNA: TGTGCCAGCACCTCGGAAGGGGGACTCGAGGGCTACACCTTC.

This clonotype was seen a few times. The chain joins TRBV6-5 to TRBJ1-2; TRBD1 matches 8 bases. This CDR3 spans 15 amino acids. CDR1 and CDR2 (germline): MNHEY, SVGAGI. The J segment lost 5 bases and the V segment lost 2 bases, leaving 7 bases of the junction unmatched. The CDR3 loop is CASSYGQGSRYGYTF. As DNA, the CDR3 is TGTGCCAGCAGTTACGGACAGGGCTCACGGTATGGCTACACCTTC.

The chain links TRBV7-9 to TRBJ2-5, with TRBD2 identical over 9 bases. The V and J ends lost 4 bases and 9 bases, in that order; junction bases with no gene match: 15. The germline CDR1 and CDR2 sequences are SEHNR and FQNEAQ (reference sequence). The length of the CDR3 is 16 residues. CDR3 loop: CASSSESGLAPWAQYF. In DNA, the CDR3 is TGTGCCAGCAGCTCCGAATCGGGACTAGCTCCGTGGGCCCAGTACTTC.

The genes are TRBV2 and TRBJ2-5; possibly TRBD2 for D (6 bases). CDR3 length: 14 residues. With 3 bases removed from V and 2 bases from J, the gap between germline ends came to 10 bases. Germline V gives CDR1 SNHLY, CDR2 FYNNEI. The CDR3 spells CASSEGTQQETQYF. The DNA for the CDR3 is TGTGCCAGCAGTGAGGGGACTCAGCAAGAGACCCAGTACTTC. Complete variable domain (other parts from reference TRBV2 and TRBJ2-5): EPEVTQTPSHQVTQMGQEVILRCVPISNHLYFYWYRQILGQKVEFLVSFYNNEISEKSEIFDDQFSVERPDGSNFTLKIRSTKLEDSAMYFCASSEGTQQETQYFGPGTRLLVL.